The rows below give T cell receptor gamma chains drawn from one sample of a study of gamma-delta chains in newborns, infants, children. TCRdb redid clone calling on the reads using CATT. The sample consists of roughly 1,000 gamma-chain clones, roughly 4% of them appearing once. The sequenced material came from blood. All receptors come from a child who was a newborn, infant or young child, either healthy, febrile or measles-vaccinated (not recorded which). The CDR3 runs from the conserved cysteine through the conserved F or W. Size is omitted from some rows. Given values are once, few, many or a class for expanded clones.

>large|TRGV9|TRGJP
CALWEREELGKKIKVF
TGTGCCTTGTGGGAGAGGGAAGAGTTGGGCAAAAAAATCAAGGTATTT
>.|TRGV4|TRGJ1/TRGJ2
CATWDGPFYYKKLF
TGTGCCACCTGGGATGGGCCTTTTTATTATAAGAAACTCTTT
>large|TRGV9|TRGJP
CALWEGQELGKKIKVF
TGTGCCTTGTGGGAAGGTCAAGAGTTGGGCAAAAAAATCAAGGTATTT
>few|TRGV9|TRGJ1/TRGJ2
CALWGPFEYKKLF
TGTGCCTTGTGGGGACCGTTTGAATATAAGAAACTCTTT
>medium-sized|TRGV9|TRGJP
CALWEERQELGKKIKVF
TGTGCCTTGTGGGAGGAAAGGCAAGAGTTGGGCAAAAAAATCAAGGTATTT
>medium-sized|TRGV9|TRGJP
CALWETEELGKKIKVF
TGTGCCTTGTGGGAGACAGAAGAGTTGGGCAAAAAAATCAAGGTATTT
>large|TRGV9|TRGJP
CALWEVQSELGKKIKVF
TGTGCCTTGTGGGAGGTGCAGAGCGAGTTGGGCAAAAAAATCAAGGTATTT
>.|TRGV9|TRGJP
CALWEAQPRNELGKKIKVF
TGTGCCTTGTGGGAGGCCCAACCGCGGAACGAGTTGGGCAAAAAAATCAAGGTATTT
>large|TRGV9|TRGJP
CALWEVQEPQELGKKIKVF
TGTGCCTTGTGGGAGGTACAAGAACCTCAAGAGTTGGGCAAAAAAATCAAGGTATTT
>.|TRGV9|TRGJP
CALWETQELGKKIKVF
TGTGCCTTGTGGGAAACCCAAGAGTTGGGCAAAAAAATCAAGGTATTT
>large|TRGV2|TRGJ1/TRGJ2
CATWDAPRCGKLF
TGTGCCACCTGGGACGCCCCTCGATGTGGGAAACTCTTT
>large|TRGV9|TRGJP
CALWENHELGKKIKVF
TGTGCCTTGTGGGAGAACCATGAGTTGGGCAAAAAAATCAAGGTATTT
>.|TRGV8|TRGJP1
CAPHTAGWFKIF
TGTGCCCCTCATACCGCTGGTTGGTTCAAGATATTT
>large|TRGV9|TRGJP
CALWEVTELGKKIKVF
TGTGCCTTGTGGGAGGTTACGGAGTTGGGCAAAAAAATCAAGGTATTT
>.|TRGV9|TRGJP
CALWEAFQELGKKIKVF
TGTGCCTTGTGGGAGGCGTTCCAAGAGTTGGGCAAAAAAATCAAGGTATTT
>medium-sized|TRGV9|TRGJP
CALWETPQELGKKIKVF
TGTGCCTTGTGGGAGACTCCACAAGAGTTGGGCAAAAAAATCAAGGTATTT
>large|TRGV8|TRGJ1/TRGJ2
CATWDTIRGDYKKLF
TGTGCCACCTGGGATACCATTAGGGGGGATTATAAGAAACTCTTT
>large|TRGV9|TRGJP
CALWDLQELGKKIKVF
TGTGCCTTGTGGGACCTGCAAGAGTTGGGCAAAAAAATCAAGGTATTT
>large|TRGV9|TRGJP
CALWSPVVLGKKIKVF
TGTGCCTTGTGGTCACCGGTGGTGTTGGGCAAAAAAATCAAGGTATTT
>large|TRGV9|TRGJP
CALWESQELGKKIKVF
TGTGCCTTGTGGGAGTCTCAAGAGTTGGGCAAAAAAATCAAGGTATTT
>.|TRGV2|TRGJ1/TRGJ2
CATWDGPKGRKLF
TGTGCCACCTGGGACGGCCCGAAAGGGAGGAAACTCTTT
>large|TRGV9|TRGJ1/TRGJ2
CALWEVRGLF
TGTGCCTTGTGGGAGGTCCGGGGACTCTTT
>large|TRGV9|TRGJP
CALWEKQELGKKIKVF
TGTGCCTTGTGGGAGAAACAAGAGTTGGGCAAAAAAATCAAGGTATTT
>large|TRGV9|TRGJP
CALWEFRELGKKIKVF
TGTGCCTTGTGGGAGTTTCGAGAGTTGGGCAAAAAAATCAAGGTATTT
>.|TRGV9|TRGJP
CALWEVFGELGKKIKVF
TGTGCCTTGTGGGAGGTTTTCGGAGAGTTGGGCAAAAAAATCAAGGTATTT
>large|TRGV4|TRGJP1
CATWDGPGWFKIF
TGTGCCACCTGGGACGGGCCAGGTTGGTTCAAGATATTT
>medium-sized|TRGV9|TRGJP
CALWEVSRELGKKIKVF
TGTGCCTTGTGGGAGGTCAGCAGAGAGTTGGGCAAAAAAATCAAGGTATTT
>.|TRGV9|TRGJP
CALWEDKKELGKKIKVF
TGTGCCTTGTGGGAGGACAAAAAAGAGTTGGGCAAAAAAATCAAGGTATTT
>.|TRGV9|TRGJP
CASWFQELGKKIKVF
TGTGCCTCGTGGTTTCAAGAGTTGGGCAAAAAAATCAAGGTATTT
>few|TRGV9|TRGJP
CALWGKESGKKIKVF
TGTGCCTTGTGGGGCAAAGAGTCGGGCAAAAAAATCAAGGTATTT
>large|TRGV9|TRGJP
CALWETQELGKKIKVF
TGTGCCTTGTGGGAGACCCAAGAGTTGGGCAAAAAAATCAAGGTATTT
>medium-sized|TRGV2|TRGJ1/TRGJ2
CATWDGLYKKLF
TGTGCCACCTGGGACGGGCTCTATAAGAAACTCTTT
>.|TRGV4|TRGJP1
CATWDDTTGWFKIF
TGTGCCACCTGGGATGATACCACTGGTTGGTTCAAGATATTT
>few|TRGV9|TRGJP
CALWEALELGKKIKVF
TGTGCCTTGTGGGAGGCCTTGGAGTTGGGCAAAAAAATCAAGGTATTT
>.|TRGV9|TRGJP
CALWENVLGKKIKVF
TGTGCCTTGTGGGAGAACGTGTTGGGCAAAAAAATCAAGGTATTT
>.|TRGV9|TRGJP
CALWEATQELGKKIKVF
TGTGCCTTGTGGGAGGCGACTCAAGAGTTGGGCAAAAAAATCAAGGTATTT
>.|TRGV3|TRGJ1/TRGJ2
CATWDRRGYKKLF
TGTGCCACCTGGGACAGGCGAGGATATAAGAAACTCTTT
>medium-sized|TRGV9|TRGJP
CALWEATAELGKKIKVF
TGTGCCTTGTGGGAGGCCACTGCAGAGTTGGGCAAAAAAATCAAGGTATTT
>few|TRGV2|TRGJ1/TRGJ2
CATWDGQPGDYKKLF
TGTGCCACCTGGGACGGCCAACCTGGTGATTATAAGAAACTCTTT
>large|TRGV5|TRGJ1/TRGJ2
CATWDRLGIYYKKLF
TGTGCCACCTGGGACAGGCTAGGGATCTATTATAAGAAACTCTTT
>.|TRGV9|TRGJP
CALWEVQRSGELGKKIKVF
TGTGCCTTGTGGGAGGTGCAAAGATCGGGAGAGTTGGGCAAAAAAATCAAGGTATTT
>medium-sized|TRGV9|TRGJP
CALWEVLQLGKKIKVF
TGTGCCTTGTGGGAGGTTCTGCAGTTGGGCAAAAAAATCAAGGTATTT
>large|TRGV9|TRGJP
CALWEPLQELGKKIKVF
TGTGCCTTGTGGGAGCCTCTACAAGAGTTGGGCAAAAAAATCAAGGTATTT
>large|TRGV9|TRGJP
CALWESGRELGKKIKVF
TGTGCCTTGTGGGAATCCGGAAGGGAGTTGGGCAAAAAAATCAAGGTATTT
>few|TRGV9|TRGJP
CALWEDQELDKKIKVF
TGTGCCTTGTGGGAGGACCAAGAGTTGGACAAAAAAATCAAGGTATTT
>few|TRGV9|TRGJP
CALWDEGELGKKIKVF
TGCGCCTTGTGGGATGAGGGCGAGTTGGGCAAAAAAATCAAGGTATTT
>.|TRGV9|TRGJP
CALWEQQGELGKKIKVF
TGTGCCTTGTGGGAGCAACAGGGAGAGTTGGGCAAAAAAATCAAGGTATTT
>large|TRGV9|TRGJP
CALWERDPLQGKKIKVF
TGTGCCTTGTGGGAAAGGGATCCCCTCCAGGGCAAAAAAATCAAGGTATTT
>large|TRGV9|TRGJP
CALWDRGELGKKIKVF
TGTGCCTTGTGGGACCGCGGGGAGTTGGGCAAAAAAATCAAGGTATTT
>.|TRGV3|TRGJ1/TRGJ2
CATWDRRGYKKLF
TGTGCCACCTGGGACAGGCGGGGGTATAAGAAACTCTTT
>medium-sized|TRGV4|TRGJ1/TRGJ2
CATWDKNYYKKLF
TGTGCCACCTGGGACAAGAATTATTATAAGAAACTCTTT
>few|TRGV9|TRGJP
CALWEVRLELGKKIKVF
TGTGCCTTGTGGGAGGTAAGGTTGGAGTTGGGCAAAAAAATCAAGGTATTT
>hyperexpanded|TRGV9|TRGJP
CALWDHQELGKKIKVF
TGTGCCTTGTGGGACCATCAAGAGTTGGGCAAAAAAATCAAGGTATTT